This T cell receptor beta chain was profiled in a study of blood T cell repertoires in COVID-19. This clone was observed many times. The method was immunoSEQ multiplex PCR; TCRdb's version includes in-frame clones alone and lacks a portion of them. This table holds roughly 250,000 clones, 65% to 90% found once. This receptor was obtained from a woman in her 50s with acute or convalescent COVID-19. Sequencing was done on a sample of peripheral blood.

Written as DNA, the CDR3 is TGTGCCAGCAGGGTGGGAGGGCAGTTTAACACTGAAGCTTTCTTT. Amino acids: CASRVGGQFNTEAFF. The chain has TRBV2 and TRBJ1-1, with D unclear. The CDR3 is 15 residues long. Germline V CDR1 and CDR2: SNHLY, FYNNEI. V was clipped by 6 bases and J by 2 bases, with 16 bases between them.